The 26 T cell receptor beta chains in this list originate from one sample, sequenced in a study of CD8 T cells in ankylosing spondylitis. TCRdb reprocessed the 5' RACE reads with MiXCR, giving one entry per CDR3 protein. The sample yields a few hundred thousand distinct CDR3 sequences, around 7.6% seen once. Their target antigens are unknown. Notes on the study in general: What seemed typical of ankylosing spondylitis blood was a TCR beta motif built from 8 or 9 highly homologous variants.

The sequenced sample consisted of blood, either unsorted or a sorted T cell fraction (not recorded which). These receptors all come from a male donor with ankylosing spondylitis.

This clonotype was observed many times. This sequence joins TRBV16 and TRBJ1-5; D may be TRBD1 (6 bases). This CDR3 has 15 amino acids. Germline V gives CDR1 KGHSY, CDR2 FQNENV. V lost 4 bases and J lost 0, with 10 bases in between. DNA for the CDR3: TGTGCCAGCAGCCCACAGGGTTATAGCAATCAGCCCCAGCATTTT. This translates into CASSPQGYSNQPQHF.

This clonotype was recorded many times. The chain uses TRBV19 and TRBJ1-1; maybe TRBD1 (6 bases). Between the trimmed V and J ends, which lost 7 bases and 4 bases, there was a span of 13 bases. Germline V lookup: CDR1 LNHDA, CDR2 SQIVND (reference sequence). CDR3 length equals 13 residues. The CDR3 reads CASNRPGATEAFF. Written as DNA, the CDR3 is TGTGCCAGTAACCGCCCGGGGGCCACTGAAGCTTTCTTT.

V is TRBV29-1 and J is TRBJ2-2; possibly TRBD1 for D (6 bases). The CDR3 has 15 residues. V was cut by 0 bases and J by 7 bases, with 15 bases left in between. Germline CDR1 reads SQVTM; CDR2 reads ANQGSEA. The CDR3: CSVEDGTGTHGELFF. The CDR3 DNA sequence: TGCAGCGTTGAAGATGGCACAGGGACGCACGGGGAGCTGTTTTTT.

The V call is TRBV7-9, the J call TRBJ2-1; TRBD1 matches 7 bases. The trim removed 4 bases at V and 9 bases at J, leaving 12 bases unmatched. CDR1 SEHNR and CDR2 FQNEAQ come from the germline V gene (reference sequence). This CDR3 has 15 amino acids. This CDR3 reads CASSSYNRGLVEQFF. Here the CDR3 DNA reads TGTGCCAGCAGCTCCTATAACAGGGGTTTGGTTGAGCAGTTCTTC.

This clonotype was counted at least ten times. This chain links TRBV12-3 or TRBV12-4 with TRBJ2-7, with a weak D call TRBD2 (5 bases). The CDR3 spans 13 residues. V was pared by 7 bases and J by 0 bases, with 10 bases between. The CDR3 loop is CASTRADSYEQYF. The CDR3 coding sequence is TGTGCCAGCACTCGAGCGGACTCCTACGAGCAGTACTTC.

This clonotype showed up many times. The rearrangement uses TRBV4-2 and TRBJ1-4; no firm D call. Per germline, CDR1 LGHNA and CDR2 YNFKEQ. The CDR3 sequence is 14 residues long. The V end lost 0 bases, the J end lost 8 bases, and 10 bases lay between the germline ends. The CDR3 loop reads CASSQDWVGEKLFF. The CDR3 DNA follows: TGTGCCAGCAGCCAAGATTGGGTCGGGGAAAAACTGTTTTTT.

The chain couples TRBV5-5 to TRBJ2-2; 11 bases are shared with TRBD1. Trimming cost V 5 bases and J 3 bases; bases outside gene matches: 6. Germline values: CDR1 SGHKS, CDR2 YYEKEE (reference sequence). This CDR3 is 16 amino acids long. CDR3 region: CASSIGTGGHTGELFF. The CDR3 DNA reads TGTGCCAGCAGTATTGGGACAGGGGGACACACCGGGGAGCTGTTTTTT.

The V and J genes are TRBV9 and TRBJ2-1, with TRBD1 as a possible D gene (6 bases). Trimming shortened V by 3 bases and J by 7 bases, and 14 bases separated the two germline ends. CDR3 length equals 14 residues. In germline, CDR1 is SGDLS, CDR2 YYNGEE. The CDR3 coding sequence is TGTGCCAGCAGCGCCCCTTCGAGGGGGAATGAGCAGTTCTTC. The encoded protein is CASSAPSRGNEQFF.

This clonotype has at least ten counts. The rearrangement uses TRBV11-2 and TRBJ2-5; 7 bases map to TRBD1. The trim removed 5 bases at V and 2 bases at J, leaving 5 bases unmatched. This CDR3 region has 14 residues. From germline, CDR1 is SGHAT and CDR2 FQNNGV. In nucleotides, the CDR3 is TGTGCCAGCAGCACCGGGACAGCTCAAGAGACCCAGTACTTC. Its protein product is CASSTGTAQETQYF. Full variable domain (rest looked up from reference TRBV11-2 and TRBJ2-5): EAGVAQSPRYKIIEKRQSVAFWCNPISGHATLYWYQQILGQGPKLLIQFQNNGVVDDSQLPKDRFSAERLKGVDSTLKIQPAKLEDSAVYLCASSTGTAQETQYFGPGTRLLVL.

This clonotype appeared a few times. This sequence joins TRBV12-3 or TRBV12-4 and TRBJ2-4, with D hard to call. V dropped 5 bases and J dropped 0 bases, with 14 bases sitting between them. The CDR3 spans 16 residues. The CDR3 loop is CASSPDGVIAKNIQYF. CDR3 sequence (DNA): TGTGCCAGCAGTCCCGACGGAGTGATAGCCAAAAACATTCAGTACTTC.

This clonotype showed up just a few times. V and J are TRBV20-1 and TRBJ2-1, with a weak D call TRBD2 (6 bases). Germline V gene lookup returns CDR1 DFQATT and CDR2 SNEGSKA (reference sequence). The V and J ends lost 5 bases and 14 bases respectively, with 10 bases between them. The CDR3 is 9 amino acids. The CDR3 is CSASDYEFF. CDR3 nucleotides: TGCAGTGCTTCGGACTACGAGTTCTTC.

The J gene is TRBJ1-1, the V gene TRBV12-3 or TRBV12-4; possibly TRBD1 for D (5 bases). This CDR3 is 12 amino acids long. V gave up 6 bases and J gave up 11 bases, with 16 bases separating them. The CDR3 DNA sequence: TGTGCCAGCAGCACTAACGGGGCCCCGGCTTTCTTT. Protein sequence: CASSTNGAPAFF.

This clonotype was detected ten times or more. The gene calls are TRBV24-1 and TRBJ2-2; possibly TRBD2 for D (5 bases). The V gene lost 5 bases and the J gene lost 1 base, with 7 bases spanning the gap. This CDR3 comprises 14 residues. Germline lookup yields CDR1 KGHDR and CDR2 SFDVKD. The CDR3 DNA reads as TGTGCCACCAGTGGGACTCAGAACACCGGGGAGCTGTTTTTT. This codes for CATSGTQNTGELFF.

This rearrangement joins TRBV20-1 to TRBJ1-1, with unresolved D. Trimming removed 6 bases from V and 1 base from J, with 24 bases in between. This CDR3 comprises 17 residues. The V gene's germline CDR1 is DFQATT and CDR2 SNEGSKA (reference sequence). CDR3: CSAWVEVWAWGNTEAFF. The DNA of the CDR3 is TGCAGTGCCTGGGTGGAGGTGTGGGCCTGGGGGAACACTGAAGCTTTCTTT.

Points on this clonotype: A much larger clone lies a single base off, so this may be a read error. The chain recombines TRBV29-1 with TRBJ2-1; the D gene is possibly TRBD2 (5 bases). The germline V gene encodes CDR1 SQVTM and CDR2 ANQGSEA. The CDR3 has 13 amino acids. The CDR3 region is CSVDSERMNERFF. The DNA for the CDR3 is TGCAGCGTTGATAGCGAGCGGATGAATGAGCGGTTCTTC.

This clonotype appeared many times. The CDR3 nucleotides read TGTGCCAGCAGCTCTTTAGGTTTCGGGACTAGCGGGAGGCACGGAGAGACCCAGTACTTC. This gives the protein CASSSLGFGTSGRHGETQYF. V gene TRBV11-2 combines with J gene TRBJ2-5; TRBD2 agrees at 15 bases. CDR1 is SGHAT and CDR2 is FQNNGV in the germline V gene. V shed 4 bases and J 4 bases; nucleotides not matched to a gene: 16. The CDR3 is made up of 20 amino acids. The variable domain in full, with the rest retrieved from reference TRBV11-2 and TRBJ2-5, is EAGVAQSPRYKIIEKRQSVAFWCNPISGHATLYWYQQILGQGPKLLIQFQNNGVVDDSQLPKDRFSAERLKGVDSTLKIQPAKLEDSAVYLCASSSLGFGTSGRHGETQYFGPGTRLLVL.

This clonotype showed up many times. This chain links TRBV10-1 with TRBJ2-7, with a weak D call TRBD1 (6 bases). Between the trimmed V and J ends, which lost 4 bases and 6 bases, there was a span of 16 bases. CDR1 WNHNN and CDR2 SYGVQD come from the germline V gene (reference sequence). This CDR3 has 14 residues. CDR3 region: CASSGTAAGLEQYF. CDR3 in DNA: TGCGCCAGCAGTGGGACAGCAGCCGGCCTCGAGCAGTACTTC.

The V call is TRBV9, the J call TRBJ2-1; 11 positions agree with TRBD2. J gave up 5 bases and V 0 bases, and 13 bases lay outside the gene matches. This CDR3 is built from 19 residues. Looked up from germline, CDR1 is SGDLS and CDR2 is YYNGEE. The CDR3 bases are TGTGCCAGCAGCGTAGCTGCACTAGCGGGAGTTCCCGCCGACAATGAGCAGTTCTTC. The encoded protein is CASSVAALAGVPADNEQFF.

This clonotype occurred many times. The V gene is TRBV12-3 or TRBV12-4, the J gene TRBJ2-2; D ambiguous. This CDR3 region has 12 residues. V was clipped by 8 bases and J by 2 bases, with 6 bases between them. The CDR3 DNA reads TGTGCCAGCGGAAGTAACACCGGGGAGCTGTTTTTT. Protein: CASGSNTGELFF.

This clonotype was detected a few times. The chain links TRBV9 to TRBJ2-5, with D perhaps TRBD1 or TRBD2 (6 bases each). The CDR3 has 15 amino acids. CDR1 and CDR2 (germline): SGDLS, YYNGEE. Trimming shortened V by 0 bases and J by 4 bases, and 13 bases separated the two germline ends. CDR3 sequence: CASSVEGGLGETQYF. The CDR3 nucleotides are TGTGCCAGCAGCGTAGAGGGGGGCCTGGGAGAGACCCAGTACTTC. The complete variable domain, with remaining parts taken from reference TRBV9 and TRBJ2-5, reads DSGVTQTPKHLITATGQRVTLRCSPRSGDLSVYWYQQSLDQGLQFLIQYYNGEERAKGNILERFSAQQFPDLHSELNLSSLELGDSALYFCASSVEGGLGETQYFGPGTRLLVL.

This chain connects TRBV11-2 to TRBJ2-5, with D perhaps TRBD2 (6 bases). This CDR3 comprises 17 residues. The V end lost 3 bases, the J end lost 2 bases, and 19 bases lay between the germline ends. Germline lookup yields CDR1 SGHAT and CDR2 FQNNGV. The CDR3 here is CASSFTWEEEAQETQYF. The DNA of the CDR3 is TGTGCCAGCAGCTTCACCTGGGAGGAGGAAGCACAAGAGACCCAGTACTTC.

V usage is TRBV29-1 and J usage is TRBJ2-2; 9 positions agree with TRBD2. Germline V gene data show CDR1 as SQVTM and CDR2 as ANQGSEA. After removal of 3 bases from V and 4 bases from J, the junction contained 3 bases not matched to a gene. The CDR3 sequence is 14 residues long. In DNA, the CDR3 is TGCAGCGTTGATAGGCGGGAGGGCACCGGGGAGCTGTTTTTT. Its protein product is CSVDRREGTGELFF.

This clonotype showed up just a few times. V and J are TRBV5-6 and TRBJ2-5, with 13 bases that match TRBD2. The CDR3 has 17 amino acids. Germline lookup yields CDR1 SGHDT and CDR2 YYEEEE. Trimming at V came to 4 bases and at J to 2 bases, leaving 8 bases not matched to a gene. CDR3 sequence: CASSKLSLAGGQETQYF. As DNA, the CDR3 is TGTGCCAGCAGCAAACTCTCACTAGCGGGAGGGCAAGAGACCCAGTACTTC.

In this sample, this clonotype turned up many times. The chain carries TRBV29-1 and TRBJ2-7; TRBD1 might be the D (6 bases). CDR3 length: 14 amino acids. V was trimmed by 4 bases and J by 2 bases, leaving 15 bases between them. Germline V gene sequence: CDR1 SQVTM, CDR2 ANQGSEA. CDR3 sequence reads: CSVASSTGTYEQYF. DNA of the CDR3: TGCAGCGTTGCCTCCTCGACAGGAACCTACGAGCAGTACTTC.

This clonotype has a count of ten or more. CDR3 in amino acids: CSVAWGGTGGNEQYF. The CDR3 coding sequence is TGCAGCGTCGCCTGGGGTGGGACAGGGGGCAACGAGCAGTACTTC. V gene TRBV29-1 combines with J gene TRBJ2-7, with 12 bases identical to TRBD1. The trim removed 6 bases at V and 5 bases at J, leaving 11 bases unmatched. CDR1 and CDR2 from the germline V gene are SQVTM and ANQGSEA. The CDR3 consists of 15 residues.

There are many counts of this clonotype. The chain joins TRBV12-3 or TRBV12-4 to TRBJ1-2, with D perhaps matching TRBD1 (5 bases). There are 13 residues in the CDR3. The ends were cut back, 7 bases at V and 7 bases at J, with 16 bases in the middle. The CDR3 protein is CASILGVFGGYTF. In DNA, the CDR3 is TGTGCCAGCATCCTGGGGGTGTTCGGTGGCTACACCTTC.